This T cell receptor beta chain emerged from a study of T cell responses to AZD1222 COVID-19 vaccine. Study-level points and caveats: Increases in Spike-specific TCR breadth and depth were seen after two AZD1222 doses. A reported finding is that nearly half of spike-specific TCRs target unmutated variant regions. Donors were mostly white British, more females; clonal diversity possibly underestimated.

TCRdb keeps only in-frame clones here, not all; method: immunoSEQ multiplex PCR. The sample consists of 140,000 or so clones, roughly 89% of them appearing once. In its sample, this clone was seen once. Its antigen is unknown. CDR3 length: 18 residues. The V gene end was trimmed by 7 bases and the J gene end by 0 bases; junction bases not matched to a gene: 11. Per the germline V gene, CDR1 is SGHAT and CDR2 is FQNNGV. The chain links TRBV11-2 to TRBJ2-1, with 11 bases fitting TRBD2. This TCR came from an adult in good health. This specimen was peripheral blood, taken on day 0 of AZD1222 vaccination. In DNA, the CDR3 is TGTGCCAGCACCGAAGGGACTAGCGGTCCGAGCTCCTACAATGAGCAGTTCTTC. Its translation is CASTEGTSGPSSYNEQFF.